Sequencing of this T cell receptor beta chain was carried out in a study of beta chain features in type 1 diabetes. The CDR3 totals 16 residues. V lost 2 bases, J lost 7 bases, and 15 bases stayed unmatched. The germline V gene encodes CDR1 SGHRS and CDR2 YFSETQ. As every portion of the isolated RNA was reverse transcribed, the sequencing read expressed TCRB transcripts. Repertoires were generated with immunoSEQ multiplex PCR, while TCRdb's copy carries only in-frame clones and drops some. The repertoire includes 900,000 or so clones, about a sixth of them detected once, and about 0.02% sits in the top ten.

Sequenced material: naive CD4+ T cells from blood. The chain carries TRBV5-1 and TRBJ2-7; TRBD2 matches at 7 bases. The receptor comes from a woman between 18 and 29 years old in good health. The CDR3 loop is CASSFREGTTRREQYF. DNA of the CDR3: TGCGCCAGCAGCTTTAGGGAAGGGACTACCAGGAGAGAGCAGTACTTC.